The source of this T cell receptor (beta chain) is a study of blood T cell repertoires in COVID-19. About the study: The United States, Italy and Spain were the sources of the acute and convalescent COVID-19 samples. PBMCs, B-cell-depleted T cells, or T cells provided the cDNA or gDNA that made up the material.

Authors' processing steps: Using reference gene primer amplification, nucleated cell counts were estimated. The method was immunoSEQ multiplex PCR; TCRdb's version includes in-frame clones alone and lacks a portion of them. V and J calls plus clone size are reproduced from that table; the DNA served to infer D and trimming. The sample holds around 260,000 clones, roughly 90% seen once. The ends were cut back, 3 bases at V and 4 bases at J, with 7 bases in the middle. The CDR3 totals 13 residues. Germline CDR1 and CDR2: SGHRS and YFSETQ. V is TRBV5-1 and J is TRBJ2-2; D is unclear. The clonotype was recovered from a woman in her forties who had recovered from COVID-19. The sequenced sample consisted of peripheral blood. The CDR3 protein is CASSSRATGELFF. The CDR3, as DNA: TGCGCCAGCAGCTCCCGAGCCACCGGGGAGCTGTTTTTT.